This T cell receptor beta chain was documented in a study of control samples from healthy donors and cancer patients. Using immunoSEQ multiplex PCR, the repertoire was profiled, and TCRdb retains in-frame clones only, with some absent. This table has just over 150,000 clones, around 96% appearing once. This CDR3 has 15 residues. The germline V gene encodes CDR1 MNHEY and CDR2 SVGAGI. The V end lost 6 bases, the J end lost 4 bases, and 19 bases lay between the germline ends. J is TRBJ2-7 and V is TRBV6-5, with D tentatively TRBD1 (6 bases). This receptor was taken from a woman between 35 and 50 years old in good health. Sample: blood. The DNA of the CDR3 is TGTGCCAGCAGCCTCACAGGGCGATTTAGGTACGAGCAGTACTTC. It translates to CASSLTGRFRYEQYF.